Shown below are 16 T cell receptor beta chains from a single sample sequenced in a study of T cells in Graves' hyperthyroidism and ophthalmopathy. TCR beta CDR3 sequences were amplified from RNA transcripts. First-round RT-PCR of the TCR CDR3 relied on the HTBI primer set. TCRdb used MiXCR to reprocess the multiplex PCR reads, holding one entry per CDR3 protein. The sample has about 640,000 distinct CDR3 sequences; roughly 20% are singletons. Sequenced sample: blood. These receptors came from a man aged 25 to 40 with Graves' ophthalmopathy.

The chain has TRBV30 and TRBJ2-5; 8 bases align to TRBD2. Looked up from germline, CDR1 is GTSNPN and CDR2 is SVGIG (reference sequence). There are 13 residues in the CDR3. V lost 4 bases, J lost 5 bases, and 6 bases stayed unmatched. The CDR3 reads CAWIAGRVETQYF. The CDR3 nucleotides read TGTGCCTGGATAGCGGGACGAGTGGAGACCCAGTACTTC.

The rearrangement links TRBV29-1 to TRBJ2-7; perhaps TRBD1 as D (5 bases). The CDR3 contains 12 residues. Deletions cut 6 bases from V and 0 bases from J, with 9 bases between. Looked up from germline, CDR1 is SQVTM and CDR2 is ANQGSEA. As DNA, the CDR3 is TGCAGCGTCGCGGACACCTCCTACGAGCAGTACTTC. Translating it yields CSVADTSYEQYF.

The chain uses TRBV7-9 and TRBJ1-6; weak D call: TRBD1 (6 bases). In germline, CDR1 is SEHNR, CDR2 FQNEAQ (reference sequence). This CDR3 has 13 amino acids. Trimming removed 5 bases at V and 10 bases at J, with 12 bases between. The CDR3 sequence is CASSGTWKSPLHF. The CDR3 DNA sequence: TGTGCCAGCAGCGGGACATGGAAATCACCCCTCCACTTT.

This clonotype was detected a few times. V gene TRBV5-1 combines with J gene TRBJ2-1; 8 bases map to TRBD2. Germline values: CDR1 SGHRS, CDR2 YFSETQ. J gave up 5 bases and V 4 bases, and 11 bases lay outside the gene matches. There are 16 residues in the CDR3. The CDR3 nucleotides read TGCGCCAGCAGCCCGCCGGTTACCGGGGGGGACAATGAGCAGTTCTTC. Amino acid sequence: CASSPPVTGGDNEQFF.

The V call is TRBV7-9, the J call TRBJ2-2; TRBD2 aligns across 9 bases. The CDR3 consists of 17 residues. Germline V gives CDR1 SEHNR, CDR2 FQNEAQ (reference sequence). V gave up 3 bases and J gave up 4 bases; unmatched junction bases: 9. The CDR3 DNA reads as TGTGCCAGCAGCTTCGGCGGGAGGGCCGATCGCACCGGGGAGCTGTTTTTT. Translated: CASSFGGRADRTGELFF.

This clonotype was seen only a few times. The chain carries TRBV27 and TRBJ2-7; D tentatively fits TRBD1 or TRBD2 (5 bases each). This CDR3 contains 15 residues. Germline CDR1 MNHEY, CDR2 SMNVEV (reference sequence). Trimming removed 7 bases from V and 0 bases from J, with 16 bases in between. This CDR3 reads CASKIEGLSSYEQYF. The CDR3 coding sequence is TGTGCCAGCAAAATAGAGGGGCTCAGCTCCTACGAGCAGTACTTC.

The V gene is TRBV3-1, the J gene TRBJ1-6; 10 bases are a match to TRBD1. This CDR3 is built from 15 residues. Germline V gene sequence: CDR1 LGHDT, CDR2 YNNKEL (reference sequence). V lost 3 bases to trimming and J lost 6 bases; unmatched junction nucleotides: 2. This CDR3 is CASSHRQGANSPLHF. In DNA, the CDR3 is TGTGCCAGCAGCCACAGACAGGGGGCTAATTCACCCCTCCACTTT.

This clonotype was detected only a few times. J is TRBJ2-7 and V is TRBV20-1; 7 bases line up with TRBD2. J was trimmed by 2 bases and V by 1 base; bases with no gene match: 11. Per the germline V gene, CDR1 is DFQATT and CDR2 is SNEGSKA (reference sequence). This CDR3 is built from 16 residues. CDR3 coding DNA: TGCAGTGCTAGAGTAAGCGGGGCTAGCGCCGCCTACGAGCAGTACTTC. Its protein product is CSARVSGASAAYEQYF.

The chain uses TRBV5-1 and TRBJ2-2; D perhaps matches TRBD2 (5 bases). Germline V gene lookup returns CDR1 SGHRS and CDR2 YFSETQ. The CDR3 totals 15 residues. With 3 bases removed from V and 0 bases from J, the gap between germline ends came to 9 bases. Here the CDR3 reads CASSYDYSNTGELFF. The CDR3, as DNA: TGCGCCAGCAGCTACGACTACTCGAACACCGGGGAGCTGTTTTTT.

This clonotype has ten or more counts. At one boundary the junction diverges from the germline segment, which might be a read error. V usage is TRBV5-1 and J usage is TRBJ2-7; D perhaps matches TRBD1 (5 bases). The CDR3 extends over 12 amino acids. CDR1 SGHRS and CDR2 YFSETQ come from the germline V gene. CDR3 amino acids: CASSLTDYEQYF. CDR3 nucleotides: TGTGCCAGCAGTTTGACAGACTACGAGCAGTACTTC.

The chain recombines TRBV6-1 with TRBJ2-1, with 7 nucleotides matching TRBD2. The CDR3 has 16 amino acids. CDR1 and CDR2 (germline): MNHNS, SASEGT. V trimming: 5 bases; J trimming: 2 bases; junction bases outside the gene matches: 9. CDR3 loop: CASSPQLATTYNEQFF. CDR3 coding DNA: TGTGCCAGCAGTCCTCAACTAGCGACGACCTACAATGAGCAGTTCTTC.

CDR3 region: CASSPRGGDQPQHF. The CDR3 DNA reads as TGTGCCAGCAGCCCCCGGGGAGGGGATCAGCCCCAGCATTTT. The chain carries TRBV9 and TRBJ1-5; weak D call: TRBD1 (5 bases). The V gene lost 4 bases and the J gene lost 5 bases, with 13 bases spanning the gap. This CDR3 is 14 amino acids long. Germline-derived CDR1 and CDR2 are SGDLS and YYNGEE.

This chain joins TRBV6-1 and TRBJ2-2; perhaps D is TRBD1 or TRBD2 (6 bases each). Trimming removed 5 bases at V and 7 bases at J, with 20 bases between. The CDR3 runs 16 residues. Germline V lookup: CDR1 MNHNS, CDR2 SASEGT. CDR3 sequence: CASSSTGREPYGELFF. The CDR3 DNA follows: TGTGCCAGCAGTTCAACAGGGCGGGAACCCTACGGGGAGCTGTTTTTT.

This rearrangement joins TRBV5-5 to TRBJ2-2; the D is unclear. V dropped 0 bases and J dropped 7 bases, with 10 bases sitting between them. CDR1 is SGHKS and CDR2 is YYEKEE in the germline V gene (reference sequence). The CDR3 is made up of 14 amino acids. In nucleotides, the CDR3 is TGTGCCAGCAGCTTGGCCGACGCTATCGGGGAGCTGTTTTTT. This sequence encodes CASSLADAIGELFF.

The chain uses TRBV14 and TRBJ2-7, with D unresolved. The CDR3 loop spans 14 amino acids. Per the germline V gene, CDR1 is SGHDN and CDR2 is FVKESK. With 0 bases removed from V and 2 bases from J, the gap between germline ends came to 8 bases. CDR3 nucleotides: TGTGCCAGCAGCCAAGATGCACAGCCCTACGAGCAGTACTTC. Translating it yields CASSQDAQPYEQYF. Based on the CDR3 plus reference TRBV14 and TRBJ2-7, the full variable domain is EAGVTQFPSHSVIEKGQTVTLRCDPISGHDNLYWYRRVMGKEIKFLLHFVKESKQDESGMPNNRFLAERTGGTYSTLKVQPAELEDSGVYFCASSQDAQPYEQYFGPGTRLTVT.

This clonotype was seen ten or more times. This chain links TRBV28 with TRBJ2-1; 10 bases are shared with TRBD1. Per germline, CDR1 MDHEN and CDR2 SYDVKM. V shed 5 bases and J 9 bases; nucleotides not matched to a gene: 10. This CDR3 is 15 amino acids long. The CDR3 reads CASSRSGTGVGEQFF. In DNA, the CDR3 is TGTGCCAGCAGTCGTTCCGGGACAGGGGTGGGTGAGCAGTTCTTC.